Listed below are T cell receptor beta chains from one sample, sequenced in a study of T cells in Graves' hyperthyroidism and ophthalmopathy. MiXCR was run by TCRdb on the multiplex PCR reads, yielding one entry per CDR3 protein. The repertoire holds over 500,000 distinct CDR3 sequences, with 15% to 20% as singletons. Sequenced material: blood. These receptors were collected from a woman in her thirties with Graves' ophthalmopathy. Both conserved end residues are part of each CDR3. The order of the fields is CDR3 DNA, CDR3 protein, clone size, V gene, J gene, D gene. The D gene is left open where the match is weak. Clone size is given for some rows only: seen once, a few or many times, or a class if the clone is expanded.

CDR3 DNA: TGCGCCAGCAGCTTGGATGGGGTGCAGGGGCCTGGCGCCTACGAGCAGTACTTC
CDR3 protein: CASSLDGVQGPGAYEQYF
clone size: many
V gene: TRBV5-1
J gene: TRBJ2-7
D gene: -

CDR3 DNA: TGCAGTGCTAGGTGGGGTTTTGACGAGCAGTACTTC
CDR3 protein: CSARWGFDEQYF
clone size: many
V gene: TRBV20-1
J gene: TRBJ2-7
D gene: -

CDR3 DNA: TGTTCTTCGACAGGGCTCTATGGGCAGTTCTTC
CDR3 protein: CSSTGLYGQFF
clone size: -
V gene: TRBV28
J gene: TRBJ2-1
D gene: TRBD1

CDR3 DNA: TGTGCCAGTATCGCCGGGACAGGGAATGAAAAACTGTTTTTT
CDR3 protein: CASIAGTGNEKLFF
clone size: -
V gene: TRBV19
J gene: TRBJ1-4
D gene: TRBD1

CDR3 DNA: TGTGCCATCAGTGAAGCTTCCGAGCAGTACTTC
CDR3 protein: CAISEASEQYF
clone size: -
V gene: TRBV10-3
J gene: TRBJ2-7
D gene: -

CDR3 DNA: TGTGCCAGCAGGACGACAGGGAACACTGAAGCTTTCTTT
CDR3 protein: CASRTTGNTEAFF
clone size: many
V gene: TRBV6-1
J gene: TRBJ1-1
D gene: -

CDR3 DNA: TGTGCCAGCAGCTTTAGGGTTGAAGATGGCTACACCTTC
CDR3 protein: CASSFRVEDGYTF
clone size: -
V gene: TRBV7-9
J gene: TRBJ1-2
D gene: -

CDR3 DNA: TGTGCCAGCAGTTTTGCAGGGGAGACCCAGTACTTC
CDR3 protein: CASSFAGETQYF
clone size: -
V gene: TRBV12-3/TRBV12-4
J gene: TRBJ2-5
D gene: -

CDR3 DNA: TGCAGTGCTAGAGAGACAGGGAATCAGCCCCAGCATTTT
CDR3 protein: CSARETGNQPQHF
clone size: few
V gene: TRBV20-1
J gene: TRBJ1-5
D gene: TRBD1

CDR3 DNA: TGTGCCAGCAGCCCAAGTAGCGGGAGTTGGGCCGGGGAGCTGTTTTTT
CDR3 protein: CASSPSSGSWAGELFF
clone size: -
V gene: TRBV13
J gene: TRBJ2-2
D gene: TRBD2

CDR3 DNA: TGTGCCAGCAGTTTCGTTGCGGGAGGGAAAGATACGCAGTATTTT
CDR3 protein: CASSFVAGGKDTQYF
clone size: few
V gene: TRBV12-3/TRBV12-4
J gene: TRBJ2-3
D gene: TRBD2

CDR3 DNA: TGTGCCACCAGCAGAGGTCAGAACCGCAATCAGCCCCAGCATTTT
CDR3 protein: CATSRGQNRNQPQHF
clone size: -
V gene: TRBV15
J gene: TRBJ1-5
D gene: -

CDR3 DNA: TGTGCCAGCAGTGCCCCTTTCGGGGGCTACACCTTC
CDR3 protein: CASSAPFGGYTF
clone size: many
V gene: TRBV2
J gene: TRBJ1-2
D gene: -

CDR3 DNA: TGCAGTGCTAGCTATTACGGCGGGAGTCGGGATGAGCAGTTCTTC
CDR3 protein: CSASYYGGSRDEQFF
clone size: -
V gene: TRBV20-1
J gene: TRBJ2-1
D gene: TRBD2

CDR3 DNA: TGTGCCAGTAGTATAGGAGCCCCGGGAGATACGCAGTATTTT
CDR3 protein: CASSIGAPGDTQYF
clone size: -
V gene: TRBV19
J gene: TRBJ2-3
D gene: -

CDR3 DNA: TGTGCCAGCAGTGAGACTAGCGGTACCACAGATACGCAGTATTTT
CDR3 protein: CASSETSGTTDTQYF
clone size: few
V gene: TRBV6-4
J gene: TRBJ2-3
D gene: TRBD2

CDR3 DNA: TGCAGCGTTGAAGAAGTACTCCTAAATGAGCAGTTCTTC
CDR3 protein: CSVEEVLLNEQFF
clone size: few
V gene: TRBV29-1
J gene: TRBJ2-1
D gene: -

CDR3 DNA: TGTGCCAGCAACCATGGGACAGGGGGCCTGGCCGGGGAGCTGTTTTTT
CDR3 protein: CASNHGTGGLAGELFF
clone size: many
V gene: TRBV2
J gene: TRBJ2-2
D gene: TRBD1

CDR3 DNA: TGTGCCAGCAGCTATGGGGGGGCGCCGTCCGGGGAGCTGTTTTTT
CDR3 protein: CASSYGGAPSGELFF
clone size: -
V gene: TRBV7-3
J gene: TRBJ2-2
D gene: -

CDR3 DNA: TGCGCCAGCAGCTTCCGGGGAATCGCCTATGGCTACACCTTC
CDR3 protein: CASSFRGIAYGYTF
clone size: few
V gene: TRBV5-1
J gene: TRBJ1-2
D gene: -

CDR3 DNA: TGTGCCAGCAGCCTAGCGGGATCGAGCACCGGGGAGCTGTTTTTT
CDR3 protein: CASSLAGSSTGELFF
clone size: many
V gene: TRBV7-8
J gene: TRBJ2-2
D gene: TRBD2

CDR3 DNA: TGTGCCAGCAGCTTGGTAAGGGGGGGCGGCACAGATACGCAGTATTTT
CDR3 protein: CASSLVRGGGTDTQYF
clone size: many
V gene: TRBV5-5
J gene: TRBJ2-3
D gene: -

CDR3 DNA: TGTGCCAGCCGCAACAGGAGCCCCCAGGACAGGGCCCTCCACTTT
CDR3 protein: CASRNRSPQDRALHF
clone size: many
V gene: TRBV27
J gene: TRBJ1-6
D gene: TRBD1

CDR3 DNA: TGTGCCAGCGCAGGGACAGCCCAAGAGACCCAGTACTTC
CDR3 protein: CASAGTAQETQYF
clone size: -
V gene: TRBV19
J gene: TRBJ2-5
D gene: TRBD1

CDR3 DNA: TGTGCCAGCAGCCAAGAGGACAGGGGCGATACGCAGTATTTT
CDR3 protein: CASSQEDRGDTQYF
clone size: -
V gene: TRBV4-2
J gene: TRBJ2-3
D gene: TRBD1

CDR3 DNA: TGTGCCAGCAGCCCGACTAGCGGGCTAACCTACGAGCAGTACTTC
CDR3 protein: CASSPTSGLTYEQYF
clone size: -
V gene: TRBV6-1
J gene: TRBJ2-7
D gene: TRBD2

CDR3 DNA: TGTGCCAGCAGCTTAGTAACAGGGGGCGTGAAGACCCAGTACTTC
CDR3 protein: CASSLVTGGVKTQYF
clone size: many
V gene: TRBV7-2
J gene: TRBJ2-5
D gene: TRBD1

CDR3 DNA: TGTGCCATCAGGAGGGACGAGAGCGGGAGGGGGTACAATGAGCAGTTCTTC
CDR3 protein: CAIRRDESGRGYNEQFF
clone size: many
V gene: TRBV10-3
J gene: TRBJ2-1
D gene: TRBD2

CDR3 DNA: TGTGCCAGCAGTGCGACCGGGGCCTATGGCTACACCTTC
CDR3 protein: CASSATGAYGYTF
clone size: -
V gene: TRBV12-3/TRBV12-4
J gene: TRBJ1-2
D gene: -

CDR3 DNA: TGTGCCAGCAGTGATTCCCACGGTCGTGGGGGCTACACCTTC
CDR3 protein: CASSDSHGRGGYTF
clone size: few
V gene: TRBV6-1
J gene: TRBJ1-2
D gene: -

CDR3 DNA: TGCAGTGCTAGCTCGAAGCGGGGGGCGGGCAATGGCTACACCTTC
CDR3 protein: CSASSKRGAGNGYTF
clone size: -
V gene: TRBV20-1
J gene: TRBJ1-2
D gene: -

CDR3 DNA: TGTGCCAGCAGTTTACGGGAGGGTACGCAGTATTTT
CDR3 protein: CASSLREGTQYF
clone size: few
V gene: TRBV12-3/TRBV12-4
J gene: TRBJ2-3
D gene: TRBD2